The entry that follows covers one TCR beta chain sequence. The sample originates from a study of T cells in Graves' hyperthyroidism and ophthalmopathy. TCR beta CDR3 regions were amplified from RNA transcripts. Using the HTBI primer set, a first-round RT-PCR was run on the TCR CDR3. MiXCR was run by TCRdb on the multiplex PCR reads, yielding one entry per CDR3 protein. The table has 310,000 or so distinct CDR3 sequences, approximately 15% seen once. The CDR3 covers 15 residues. The ends lost 3 bases at V and 2 bases at J; junction bases unmatched: 5. Germline-derived CDR1 and CDR2 are SGHTA and FQGNSA.

This chain joins TRBV7-2 and TRBJ2-3; 7 positions agree with TRBD2. The TCR was taken from an older woman with Graves' ophthalmopathy. The specimen was blood. The CDR3 region is CASSFQRDFTDTQYF. The CDR3 region has the DNA TGTGCCAGCAGCTTTCAGCGGGACTTCACAGATACGCAGTATTTT.